The entry below gives a single T cell receptor (beta chain) sequence along with its context. The data belong to a study of OX40 agonist ivuxolimab in advanced cancers. About the research overall: Patients were treated with ivuxolimab, an agonistic anti-OX40 (CD134) antibody. Those enrolled were roughly 80% male, with a mean age of around 58 years and ages from about 20 to 79.

Sequenced by immunoSEQ multiplex PCR; TCRdb stores in-frame clones only, minus some. The sample lists roughly 60,000 clones; about 90% were seen once. Germline CDR1 MDHEN, CDR2 SYDVKM. The CDR3 covers 13 residues. Trimming cost V 8 bases and J 6 bases, with 16 bases left between them. The material was CD4+ or CD8+ T cells sorted from blood, obtained in a trial of the OX40 agonist ivuxolimab. The TCR was taken from an adult with an advanced solid tumor such as melanoma, head and neck, liver or kidney cancer. V is TRBV28 and J is TRBJ1-1; no firm D call. CDR3 sequence: CASSRSFPSEAFF. The CDR3 coding sequence is TGTGCCAGCTCTAGGAGCTTCCCGTCTGAAGCTTTCTTT.